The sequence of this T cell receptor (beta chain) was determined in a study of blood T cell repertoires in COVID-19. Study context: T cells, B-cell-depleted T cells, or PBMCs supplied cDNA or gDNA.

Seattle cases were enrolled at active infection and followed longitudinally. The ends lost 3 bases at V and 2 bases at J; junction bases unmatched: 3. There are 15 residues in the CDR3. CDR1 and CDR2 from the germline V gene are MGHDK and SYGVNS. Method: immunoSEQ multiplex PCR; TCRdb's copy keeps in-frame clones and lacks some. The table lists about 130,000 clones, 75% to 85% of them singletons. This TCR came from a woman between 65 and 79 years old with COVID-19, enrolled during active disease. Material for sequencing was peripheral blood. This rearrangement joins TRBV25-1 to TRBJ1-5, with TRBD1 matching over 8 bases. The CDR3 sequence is CASSDSGGGNQPQHF. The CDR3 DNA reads TGTGCCAGCAGTGACTCAGGGGGCGGCAATCAGCCCCAGCATTTT.